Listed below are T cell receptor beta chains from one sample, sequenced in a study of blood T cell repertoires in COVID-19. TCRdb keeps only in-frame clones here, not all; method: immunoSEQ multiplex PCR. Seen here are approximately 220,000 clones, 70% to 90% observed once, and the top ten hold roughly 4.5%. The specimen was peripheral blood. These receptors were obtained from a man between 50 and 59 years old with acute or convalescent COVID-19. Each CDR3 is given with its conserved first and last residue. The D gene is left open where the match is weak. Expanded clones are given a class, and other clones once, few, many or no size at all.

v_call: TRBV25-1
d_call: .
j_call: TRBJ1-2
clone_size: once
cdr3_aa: CASSLAGSANYGYTF
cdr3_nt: TGTGCCAGCAGTCTGGCGGGGTCCGCTAACTATGGCTACACCTTC

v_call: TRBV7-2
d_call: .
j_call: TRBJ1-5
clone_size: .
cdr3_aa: CASSFGQIGQPQHF
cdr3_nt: TGTGCCAGCAGCTTTGGGCAGATTGGGCAGCCCCAGCATTTT

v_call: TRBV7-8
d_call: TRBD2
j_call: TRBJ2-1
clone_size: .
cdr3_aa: CASSLRGGLYNEQFF
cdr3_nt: TGTGCCAGCAGCTTGCGCGGGGGGCTCTACAATGAGCAGTTCTTC

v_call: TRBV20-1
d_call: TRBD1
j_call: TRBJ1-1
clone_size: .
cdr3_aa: CSARGQTEAFF
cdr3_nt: TGCAGTGCTAGGGGACAGACTGAAGCTTTCTTT

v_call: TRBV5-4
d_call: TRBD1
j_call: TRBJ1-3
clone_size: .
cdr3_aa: CASSLGSQGGGNTIYF
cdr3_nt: TGTGCCAGCAGCTTGGGAAGTCAAGGGGGCGGAAACACCATATATTTT

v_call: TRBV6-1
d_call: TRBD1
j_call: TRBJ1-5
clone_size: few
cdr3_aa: CASSDRDRGSNQPQHF
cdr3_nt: TGTGCCAGCAGTGACCGGGACAGGGGTAGCAATCAGCCCCAGCATTTT

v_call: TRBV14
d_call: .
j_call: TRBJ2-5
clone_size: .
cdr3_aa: CASSRGYQETQYF
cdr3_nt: TGTGCCAGCAGCCGCGGGTACCAAGAGACCCAGTACTTC

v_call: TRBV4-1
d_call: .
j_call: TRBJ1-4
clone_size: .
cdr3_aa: CASSQALTALTNEKLFF
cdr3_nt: TGCGCCAGCAGCCAAGCGCTCACAGCCTTGACTAATGAAAAACTGTTTTTT

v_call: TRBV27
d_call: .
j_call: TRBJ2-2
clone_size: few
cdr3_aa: CASRLQGHAGELFF
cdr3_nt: TGTGCCAGCAGATTACAGGGACACGCCGGGGAGCTGTTTTTT

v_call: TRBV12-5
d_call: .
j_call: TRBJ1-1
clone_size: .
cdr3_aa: CASGSDQGLNTEAFF
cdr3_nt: TGTGCTAGTGGTTCCGATCAGGGCCTGAACACTGAAGCTTTCTTT

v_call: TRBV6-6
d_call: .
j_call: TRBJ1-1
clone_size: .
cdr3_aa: CASSYPTEKAFF
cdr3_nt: TGTGCCAGCAGTTACCCTACAGAAAAAGCTTTCTTT

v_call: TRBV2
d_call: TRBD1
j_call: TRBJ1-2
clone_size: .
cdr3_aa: CASSGQGTNYGYTF
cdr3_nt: TGTGCCAGCAGCGGACAGGGGACCAACTATGGCTACACCTTC

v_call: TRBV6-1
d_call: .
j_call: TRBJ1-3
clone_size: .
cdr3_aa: CASSARRGSRSGNTIYF
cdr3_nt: TGTGCCAGCAGTGCCCGTAGGGGTAGCCGCTCTGGAAACACCATATATTTT

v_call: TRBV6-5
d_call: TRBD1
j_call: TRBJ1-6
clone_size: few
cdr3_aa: CASSLTGSFNSPLHF
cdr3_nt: TGTGCCAGCAGTTTGACAGGGAGTTTTAATTCACCCCTCCACTTT

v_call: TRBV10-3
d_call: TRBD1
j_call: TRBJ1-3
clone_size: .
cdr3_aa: CAISEATGAGNTIYF
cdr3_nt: TGTGCCATCAGTGAAGCTACAGGGGCCGGAAACACCATATATTTT

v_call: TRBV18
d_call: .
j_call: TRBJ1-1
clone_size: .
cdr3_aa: CASSPREGWGAEAFF
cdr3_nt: TGTGCCAGCTCACCACGGGAGGGGTGGGGCGCTGAAGCTTTCTTT

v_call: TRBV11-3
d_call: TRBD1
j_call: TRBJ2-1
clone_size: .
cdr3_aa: CASSLGGPGGYNEQFF
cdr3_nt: TGTGCCAGCAGCTTAGGGGGGCCAGGGGGATACAATGAGCAGTTCTTC

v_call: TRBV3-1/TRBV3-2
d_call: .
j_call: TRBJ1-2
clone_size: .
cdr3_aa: CASSHSYGYTF
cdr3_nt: TGTGCCAGCAGCCACAGCTATGGCTACACCTTC

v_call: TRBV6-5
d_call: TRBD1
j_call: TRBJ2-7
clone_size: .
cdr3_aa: CASSRDRLREQYF
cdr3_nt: TGTGCCAGCAGCCGGGACAGGCTGAGGGAGCAGTACTTC

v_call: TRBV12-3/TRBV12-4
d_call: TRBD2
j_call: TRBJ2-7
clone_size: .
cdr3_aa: CASRRGAISEQYF
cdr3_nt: TGTGCCAGCCGGCGGGGGGCAATTTCCGAGCAGTACTTC

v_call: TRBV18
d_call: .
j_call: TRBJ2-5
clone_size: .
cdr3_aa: CASSPRRADGETQYF
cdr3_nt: TGTGCCAGCTCACCTCGCAGGGCGGATGGAGAGACCCAGTACTTC

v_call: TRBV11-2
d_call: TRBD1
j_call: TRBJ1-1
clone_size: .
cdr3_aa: CASSEQGITEAFF
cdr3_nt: TGTGCCAGCAGTGAACAGGGGATCACTGAAGCTTTCTTT

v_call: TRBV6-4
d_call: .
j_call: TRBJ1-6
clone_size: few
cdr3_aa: CASSEIYRGNSPLHF
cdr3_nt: TGTGCCAGCAGTGAGATTTATAGGGGGAATTCACCCCTCCACTTT

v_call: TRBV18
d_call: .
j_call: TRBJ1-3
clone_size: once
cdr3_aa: CVSSPGLERGGNTIYF
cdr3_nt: TGTGTCAGCTCCCCCGGCCTGGAACGGGGTGGAAACACCATATATTTT

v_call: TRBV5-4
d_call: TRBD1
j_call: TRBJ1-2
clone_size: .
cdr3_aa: CASSEQGSYGYTF
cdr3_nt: TGTGCCAGCAGCGAACAGGGGAGCTATGGCTACACCTTC

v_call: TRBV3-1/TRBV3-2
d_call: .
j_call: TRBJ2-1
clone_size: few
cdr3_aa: CASSQDLGRFEQFF
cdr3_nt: TGTGCCAGCAGCCAAGATCTGGGCCGATTTGAGCAGTTCTTC

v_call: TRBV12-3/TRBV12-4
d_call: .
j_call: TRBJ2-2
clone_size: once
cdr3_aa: CASSLAAGELFF
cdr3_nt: TGTGCCAGCAGTTTGGCGGCCGGGGAGCTGTTTTTT

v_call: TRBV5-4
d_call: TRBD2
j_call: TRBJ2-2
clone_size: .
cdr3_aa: CASSFLAGRSTGELFF
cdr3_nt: TGTGCCAGCAGCTTTCTAGCGGGGAGATCCACCGGGGAGCTGTTTTTT

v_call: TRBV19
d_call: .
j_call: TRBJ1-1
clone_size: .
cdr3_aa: CASSISRGTEAFF
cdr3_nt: TGTGCCAGTAGTATTAGCCGGGGCACTGAAGCTTTCTTT

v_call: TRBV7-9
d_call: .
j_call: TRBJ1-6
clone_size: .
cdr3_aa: CASSRGGLGSPLHF
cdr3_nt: TGTGCCAGCTCCCGGGGGGGGCTCGGTTCACCCCTCCACTTT

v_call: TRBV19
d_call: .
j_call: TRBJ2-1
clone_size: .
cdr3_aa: CASSMGHYSPSYNEQFF
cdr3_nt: TGTGCCAGTAGTATGGGGCACTATTCCCCCTCCTACAATGAGCAGTTCTTC

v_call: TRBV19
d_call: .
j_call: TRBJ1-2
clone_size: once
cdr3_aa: CASIQLGADYGYTF
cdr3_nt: TGTGCCAGTATCCAGCTAGGGGCGGACTATGGCTACACCTTC

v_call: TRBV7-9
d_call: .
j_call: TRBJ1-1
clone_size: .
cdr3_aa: CASSLQAGDTEAFF
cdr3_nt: TGTGCCAGCAGCCTCCAGGCCGGGGACACTGAAGCTTTCTTT

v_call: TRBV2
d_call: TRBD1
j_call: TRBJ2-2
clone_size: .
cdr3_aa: CASSLTGTGAGELFF
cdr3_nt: TGTGCCAGCAGTTTGACCGGGACAGGGGCCGGGGAGCTGTTTTTT

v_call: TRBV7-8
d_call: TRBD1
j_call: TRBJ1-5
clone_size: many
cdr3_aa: CASSFGTGGAGQPQHF
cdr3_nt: TGTGCCAGCAGCTTCGGGACAGGGGGCGCGGGTCAGCCCCAGCATTTT

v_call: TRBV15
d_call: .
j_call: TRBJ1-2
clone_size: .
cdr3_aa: CATSRAYTNYGYTF
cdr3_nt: TGTGCCACCAGCAGGGCATATACTAACTATGGCTACACCTTC

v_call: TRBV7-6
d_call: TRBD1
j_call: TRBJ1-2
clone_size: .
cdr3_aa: CASSLSGTGSYGYTF
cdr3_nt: TGTGCCAGCAGCTTATCCGGGACAGGCTCCTATGGCTACACCTTC

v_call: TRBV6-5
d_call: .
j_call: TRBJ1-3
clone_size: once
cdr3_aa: CATGTGSSGNTIYF
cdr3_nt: TGTGCCACCGGTACAGGGAGCTCTGGAAACACCATATATTTT

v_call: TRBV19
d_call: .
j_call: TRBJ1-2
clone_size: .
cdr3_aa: CASTQTGPIYGYTF
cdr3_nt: TGTGCCAGTACCCAAACAGGGCCCATCTATGGCTACACCTTC

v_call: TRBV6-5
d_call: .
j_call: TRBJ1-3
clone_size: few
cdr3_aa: CASRLARGNTIYF
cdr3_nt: TGTGCCAGCAGGCTCGCTAGGGGAAACACCATATATTTT

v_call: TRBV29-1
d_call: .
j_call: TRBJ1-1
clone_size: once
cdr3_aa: CSVARGVMNTEAFF
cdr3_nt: TGCAGCGTGGCCAGGGGCGTCATGAACACTGAAGCTTTCTTT

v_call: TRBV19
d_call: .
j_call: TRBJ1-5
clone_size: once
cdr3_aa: CASSLRVDSNQPQHF
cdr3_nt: TGTGCCAGTAGCCTCAGGGTTGATAGCAATCAGCCCCAGCATTTT

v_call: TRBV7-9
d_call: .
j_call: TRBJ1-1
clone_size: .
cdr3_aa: CAGQGMNTEAFF
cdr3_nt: TGTGCAGGGCAGGGGATGAACACTGAAGCTTTCTTT